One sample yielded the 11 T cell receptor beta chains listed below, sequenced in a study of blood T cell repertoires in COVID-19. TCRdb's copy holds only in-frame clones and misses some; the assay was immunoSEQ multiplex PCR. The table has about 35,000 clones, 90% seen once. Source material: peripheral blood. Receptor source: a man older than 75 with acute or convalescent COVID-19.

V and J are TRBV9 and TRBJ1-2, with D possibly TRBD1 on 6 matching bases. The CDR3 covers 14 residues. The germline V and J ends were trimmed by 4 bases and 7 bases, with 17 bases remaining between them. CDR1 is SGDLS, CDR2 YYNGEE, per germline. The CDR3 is CASSPRGREVGYTF. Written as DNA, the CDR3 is TGTGCCAGCAGCCCCCGGGGGCGGGAGGTTGGCTACACCTTC.

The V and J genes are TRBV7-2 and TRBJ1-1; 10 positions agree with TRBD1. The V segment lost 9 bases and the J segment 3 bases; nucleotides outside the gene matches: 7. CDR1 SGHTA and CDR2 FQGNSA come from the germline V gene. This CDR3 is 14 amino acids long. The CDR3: CARTTGGLDTEAFF. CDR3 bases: TGTGCCAGGACGACAGGGGGCCTCGACACTGAAGCTTTCTTT.

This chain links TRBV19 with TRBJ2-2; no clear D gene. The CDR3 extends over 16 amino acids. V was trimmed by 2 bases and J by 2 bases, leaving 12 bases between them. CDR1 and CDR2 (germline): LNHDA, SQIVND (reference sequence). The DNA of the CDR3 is TGTGCCAGTAGTATATCAGCCCTAGGAAACACCGGGGAGCTGTTTTTT. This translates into CASSISALGNTGELFF.

The CDR3 DNA reads as TGTGCCAGCACCCCGCAGGGTGTCTATTCACCCCTCCACTTT. This sequence encodes CASTPQGVYSPLHF. The V call is TRBV6-5, the J call TRBJ1-6; D is perhaps TRBD1 (5 bases). The V and J ends lost 7 bases and 8 bases respectively, with 15 bases between them. The germline gives CDR1 MNHEY, CDR2 SVGAGI. This CDR3 is built from 14 residues.

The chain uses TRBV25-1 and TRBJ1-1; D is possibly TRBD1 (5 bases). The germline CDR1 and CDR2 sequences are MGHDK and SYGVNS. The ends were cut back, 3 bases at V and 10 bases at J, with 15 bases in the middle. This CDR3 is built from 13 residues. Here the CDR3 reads CASSESGLIGAFF. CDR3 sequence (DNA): TGTGCCAGCAGTGAGTCAGGGTTAATTGGAGCTTTCTTT.

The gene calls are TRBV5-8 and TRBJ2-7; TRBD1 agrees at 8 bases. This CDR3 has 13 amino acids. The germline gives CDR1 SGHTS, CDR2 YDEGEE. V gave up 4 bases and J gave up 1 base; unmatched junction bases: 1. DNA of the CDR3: TGTGCCAGCAGCCACAGGGGGTCCTACGAGCAGTACTTC. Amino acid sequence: CASSHRGSYEQYF.

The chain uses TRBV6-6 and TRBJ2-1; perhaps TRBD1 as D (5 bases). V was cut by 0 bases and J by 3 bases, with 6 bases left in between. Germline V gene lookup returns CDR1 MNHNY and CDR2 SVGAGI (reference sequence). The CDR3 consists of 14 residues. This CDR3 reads CASSYSRVYNEQFF. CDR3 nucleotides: TGTGCCAGCAGTTACTCCAGGGTCTACAATGAGCAGTTCTTC.

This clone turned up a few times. The CDR3, as DNA: TGTGCCAGCAGCCCCTCAGGGCGAAGATACGAGCAGTACTTC. It codes for CASSPSGRRYEQYF. The chain links TRBV27 to TRBJ2-7, with D perhaps TRBD1 (5 bases). Trimming removed 6 bases from V and 4 bases from J, with 16 bases in between. CDR1 is MNHEY and CDR2 is SMNVEV in the germline V gene (reference sequence). The length of the CDR3 is 14 residues.

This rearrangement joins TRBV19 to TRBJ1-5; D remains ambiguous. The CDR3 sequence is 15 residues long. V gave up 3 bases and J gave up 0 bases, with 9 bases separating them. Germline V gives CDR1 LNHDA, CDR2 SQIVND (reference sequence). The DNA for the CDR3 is TGTGCCAGTAGTATGGGCGGGAATAGCAATCAGCCCCAGCATTTT. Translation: CASSMGGNSNQPQHF.

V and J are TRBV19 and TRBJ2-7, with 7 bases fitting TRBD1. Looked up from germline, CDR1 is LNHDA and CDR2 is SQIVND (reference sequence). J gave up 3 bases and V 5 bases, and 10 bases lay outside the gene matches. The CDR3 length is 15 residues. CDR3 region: CASSGQGVSSYEQYF. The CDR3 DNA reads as TGTGCCAGTAGTGGCCAGGGGGTTAGCAGCTACGAGCAGTACTTC.

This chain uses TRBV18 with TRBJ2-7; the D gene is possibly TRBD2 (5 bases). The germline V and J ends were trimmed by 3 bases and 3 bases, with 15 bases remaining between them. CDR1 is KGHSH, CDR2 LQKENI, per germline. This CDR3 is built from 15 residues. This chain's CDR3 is CASSPPGGLGYEQYF. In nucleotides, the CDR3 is TGTGCCAGCTCACCCCCGGGCGGGTTGGGCTACGAGCAGTACTTC.